The 27 T cell receptor beta chains below come from one sample, sequenced in a study of blood T cell repertoires in COVID-19. The method was immunoSEQ multiplex PCR; TCRdb's version includes in-frame clones alone and lacks a portion of them. In the table there are approximately 100,000 clones, roughly nine tenths of which are singletons. Sequencing input: peripheral blood. These receptors were obtained from a man aged 50-59 years with acute or convalescent COVID-19.

V gene TRBV30 combines with J gene TRBJ1-1; tentatively, D is TRBD1 (6 bases). The CDR3 is made up of 12 amino acids. Germline V lookup: CDR1 GTSNPN, CDR2 SVGIG (reference sequence). The V end lost 2 bases, the J end lost 3 bases, and 7 bases lay between the germline ends. This CDR3 reads CAWSTGYTEAFF. CDR3 bases: TGTGCCTGGAGTACAGGGTACACTGAAGCTTTCTTT.

V and J are TRBV10-3 and TRBJ2-7; D might be TRBD2 (6 bases). Trimming stripped 6 bases from V and 7 bases from J, with 13 bases between. Germline V gives CDR1 ENHRY, CDR2 SYGVKD. CDR3 length: 12 amino acids. CDR3 region: CAIRGDSTEQYF. DNA for the CDR3: TGTGCCATCAGGGGGGACTCCACGGAGCAGTACTTC.

This sequence joins TRBV5-6 and TRBJ1-5; the D gene is possibly TRBD1 (5 bases). The germline V gene encodes CDR1 SGHDT and CDR2 YYEEEE. The CDR3 has 15 amino acids. V gave up 0 bases and J gave up 7 bases, with 14 bases separating them. The CDR3 spells CASSLAGGGGQPQHF. The CDR3 DNA sequence: TGTGCCAGCAGCTTGGCCGGGGGGGGAGGACAGCCCCAGCATTTT.

The chain has TRBV28 and TRBJ1-2; no clear D gene. CDR3 length: 13 amino acids. Germline CDR1 and CDR2: MDHEN and SYDVKM. Trimming removed 3 bases from V and 7 bases from J, with 12 bases in between. CDR3 sequence: CASSLGSGFGYTF. In nucleotides, the CDR3 is TGTGCCAGCAGTTTGGGCAGCGGTTTTGGCTACACCTTC.

The chain links TRBV5-1 to TRBJ2-1; 13 bases agree with TRBD2. The J segment lost 10 bases and the V segment lost 1 base, leaving 2 bases of the junction unmatched. Germline V CDR1 and CDR2: SGHRS, YFSETQ. The length of the CDR3 is 14 residues. The CDR3 protein is CASSLPLAGGEQFF. The CDR3 DNA follows: TGCGCCAGCAGCTTGCCACTAGCGGGAGGGGAGCAGTTCTTC.

This chain uses TRBV5-1 with TRBJ2-5, with D perhaps TRBD1 (6 bases). The CDR3 totals 15 residues. The germline CDR1 and CDR2 sequences are SGHRS and YFSETQ. V was clipped by 2 bases and J by 3 bases, with 14 bases between them. CDR3 protein: CASSFSPGTKETQYF. For the CDR3, the DNA is TGCGCCAGCAGCTTCTCTCCTGGGACAAAAGAGACCCAGTACTTC.

The table lists this clone with a few counts. This chain uses TRBV2 with TRBJ1-1, with TRBD1 as a possible D gene (5 bases). CDR1 is SNHLY and CDR2 is FYNNEI in the germline V gene. Trimming took 6 bases from V and 1 from J, leaving 18 bases between them. The CDR3 is made up of 16 amino acids. The CDR3 spells CASRYPGLTQNTEAFF. CDR3 nucleotide sequence: TGTGCCAGCAGGTATCCGGGACTGACACAGAACACTGAAGCTTTCTTT.

The V call is TRBV5-1, the J call TRBJ2-3, with D possibly being TRBD2 (6 bases). Germline loops: CDR1 SGHRS, CDR2 YFSETQ. V dropped 4 bases and J dropped 1 base, with 16 bases sitting between them. The CDR3 runs 16 residues. The CDR3 nucleotides read TGCGCCAGCAGCACCGGACGCCGCGGGGGCACAGATACGCAGTATTTT. Encoded protein: CASSTGRRGGTDTQYF.

The gene calls are TRBV28 and TRBJ1-2; D possibly corresponds to TRBD1 (6 bases). Trimming left V 6 bases short and J 2 bases short, with 13 bases between. The CDR3 has 14 residues. Germline CDR1 and CDR2: MDHEN and SYDVKM. The CDR3 loop is CASSLPRGNYGYTF. DNA for the CDR3: TGTGCCAGCAGCCTTCCGAGGGGGAACTATGGCTACACCTTC.

As DNA, the CDR3 is TGTGCCAGCAGCGTGGCCCCGAGGAGTAGCGGGACGCAAGAGACCCAGTACTTC. Translating it yields CASSVAPRSSGTQETQYF. The gene calls are TRBV9 and TRBJ2-5; 8 nucleotides agree with TRBD2. The CDR3 runs 18 residues. CDR1 and CDR2 (germline): SGDLS, YYNGEE. With 2 bases clipped from V and 2 bases from J, the junction kept 14 bases outside the gene matches.

The V and J genes are TRBV7-2 and TRBJ2-7, with D perhaps matching TRBD2 (6 bases). Trimming took 5 bases from V and 5 from J, leaving 19 bases between them. The CDR3 is 15 amino acids. The germline gives CDR1 SGHTA, CDR2 FQGNSA. CDR3 DNA sequence: TGTGCCAGCAGCCGCACCCGCGACGGGGGTAACGAGCAGTACTTC. Its translation is CASSRTRDGGNEQYF.

The rearrangement joins TRBV27 to TRBJ2-1, with D perhaps matching TRBD2 (5 bases). With 5 bases removed from V and 3 bases from J, the gap between germline ends came to 8 bases. The CDR3 is 13 residues long. The germline CDR1 and CDR2 sequences are MNHEY and SMNVEV (reference sequence). CDR3 in DNA: TGTGCCAGCAGTCAAACTAGCTACAATGAGCAGTTCTTC. Amino acid sequence: CASSQTSYNEQFF.

The chain employs TRBV5-5 and TRBJ2-3; perhaps TRBD1 as D (5 bases). This CDR3 is built from 14 residues. The germline V gene encodes CDR1 SGHKS and CDR2 YYEKEE (reference sequence). Trimming took off 3 bases at V and 6 bases at J, with 14 bases between the two ends. CDR3 nucleotide sequence: TGTGCCAGCAGCTCCGACAGTCTACGGGATACGCAGTATTTT. As protein: CASSSDSLRDTQYF. Combining the CDR3 with reference TRBV5-5 and TRBJ2-3 gives the whole variable domain DAGVTQSPTHLIKTRGQQVTLRCSPISGHKSVSWYQQVLGQGPQFIFQYYEKEERGRGNFPDRFSARQFPNYSSELNVNALLLGDSALYLCASSSDSLRDTQYFGPGTRLTVL.

This rearrangement joins TRBV9 to TRBJ2-5; 10 bases line up with TRBD2. This CDR3 region has 15 residues. Unmatched junction bases numbered 14, after V lost 10 bases and J lost 5 bases. CDR1 is SGDLS and CDR2 is YYNGEE in the germline V gene. The CDR3 DNA sequence: TGTGCCTCCGCCCGGGCTAGCGGGAGTAAGGAGACCCAGTACTTC. This sequence encodes CASARASGSKETQYF.

The rearrangement uses TRBV6-6 and TRBJ2-7; 9 nucleotides match TRBD2. The ends lost 4 bases at V and 4 bases at J; junction bases unmatched: 8. The germline V gene encodes CDR1 MNHNY and CDR2 SVGAGI (reference sequence). The CDR3 is 15 residues long. CDR3 nucleotides: TGTGCCAGCAGTTCGACTAGCGGAGATCTTTACGAGCAGTACTTC. It codes for CASSSTSGDLYEQYF.

This rearrangement joins TRBV4-1 to TRBJ2-5; D uncertain. The CDR3 is 16 residues long. The V and J ends lost 1 base and 1 base respectively, with 13 bases between them. Per the germline V gene, CDR1 is MGHRA and CDR2 is YSYEKL. CDR3: CASSQVVGAAQETQYF. The CDR3 DNA follows: TGCGCCAGCAGCCAAGTGGTAGGAGCAGCCCAAGAGACCCAGTACTTC.

This chain connects TRBV6-6 to TRBJ2-7; 11 nucleotides agree with TRBD2. Germline CDR1 and CDR2: MNHNY and SVGAGI (reference sequence). V lost 5 bases to trimming and J lost 2 bases; unmatched junction nucleotides: 2. This CDR3 is built from 14 residues. The CDR3 DNA sequence: TGTGCCAGCAGTATACTAGCGGGAGCCTACGAGCAGTACTTC. It specifies CASSILAGAYEQYF.

The genes are TRBV27 and TRBJ2-1; TRBD2 aligns across 11 bases. This CDR3 region has 15 residues. With V trimmed by 4 bases and J by 5 bases, 4 bases remained unmatched. Germline-derived CDR1 and CDR2 are MNHEY and SMNVEV (reference sequence). This CDR3 is CASSSTSGSNNEQFF. DNA for the CDR3: TGTGCCAGCAGTTCCACTAGCGGGAGCAACAATGAGCAGTTCTTC.

The chain employs TRBV10-2 and TRBJ2-3; 12 nucleotides align to TRBD1. After removal of 7 bases from V and 5 bases from J, the junction contained 7 bases not matched to a gene. Germline values: CDR1 WSHSY, CDR2 SAAADI. This CDR3 spans 15 amino acids. The CDR3 sequence: CASNNRDRGQDTQYF. The CDR3 DNA is TGCGCCAGCAACAACCGGGACAGGGGGCAAGATACGCAGTATTTT.

V and J are TRBV4-2 and TRBJ2-2, with 12 bases identical to TRBD2. V dropped 0 bases and J dropped 6; count of bases not matched to a gene: 8. In germline, CDR1 is LGHNA, CDR2 YNFKEQ. The CDR3 runs 18 residues. CDR3 sequence reads: CASSQDGASGRASGELFF. The CDR3 nucleotides are TGTGCCAGCAGCCAAGATGGCGCTAGCGGGAGGGCCTCCGGGGAGCTGTTTTTT.

The chain combines TRBV7-8 with TRBJ2-7; 9 bases are shared with TRBD2. The junction had 7 bases not matched to a gene; V was cut back by 8 bases and J by 2 bases. The CDR3 runs 14 residues. Germline V lookup: CDR1 SGHVS, CDR2 FQNEAQ. CDR3: CASSPAGGPYEQYF. The CDR3 nucleotides read TGTGCCAGCTCCCCGGCGGGAGGGCCCTACGAGCAGTACTTC.

The V call is TRBV29-1, the J call TRBJ1-2; TRBD1 agrees at 9 bases. The CDR3 contains 13 residues. CDR1 SQVTM and CDR2 ANQGSEA come from the germline V gene. Trimming cost V 7 bases and J 6 bases; bases outside gene matches: 9. CDR3 nucleotides: TGCAGCGGCTGGACCGGGACAGGGAATGGCTACACCTTC. This translates into CSGWTGTGNGYTF.

The gene calls are TRBV29-1 and TRBJ1-2, with D unresolved. The CDR3 loop spans 10 amino acids. Trimming left V 7 bases short and J 7 bases short, with 10 bases between. Germline V gene data show CDR1 as SQVTM and CDR2 as ANQGSEA. The CDR3 reads CSENSGGYTF. CDR3 nucleotide sequence: TGCAGCGAAAACAGCGGTGGCTACACCTTC.

The chain is built from TRBV11-2 and TRBJ1-1, with TRBD1 matching 10 bases. The CDR3 extends over 15 amino acids. Germline values: CDR1 SGHAT, CDR2 FQNNGV. The V segment lost 5 bases and the J segment 3 bases; nucleotides outside the gene matches: 6. In DNA form, the CDR3 reads TGTGCCAGCAGCCCAACGACAGGGGGCTACACTGAAGCTTTCTTT. Translation: CASSPTTGGYTEAFF.

The chain uses TRBV10-3 and TRBJ1-1; no clear D. Germline assignment: CDR1 ENHRY and CDR2 SYGVKD. This CDR3 is 13 amino acids long. V dropped 7 bases and J dropped 4 bases, with 13 bases sitting between them. CDR3 in amino acids: CAIMGSAGTEAFF. CDR3 coding DNA: TGTGCCATCATGGGCTCGGCGGGCACTGAAGCTTTCTTT.

A few counts support this clone. This chain connects TRBV30 to TRBJ1-5; weak D call: TRBD1 (5 bases). V was shortened by 4 bases and J by 2 bases, with 9 bases between the two germline ends. The germline gives CDR1 GTSNPN, CDR2 SVGIG (reference sequence). The CDR3 is 13 amino acids. CDR3 sequence reads: CAWTGRGNQPQHF. The CDR3 DNA reads TGTGCCTGGACAGGGAGGGGCAATCAGCCCCAGCATTTT.

This clone was seen once. The V gene is TRBV29-1, the J gene TRBJ1-3; 7 bases agree with TRBD1. Trimming cost V 7 bases and J 2 bases; bases outside gene matches: 5. The CDR3 runs 13 residues. CDR1 is SQVTM and CDR2 is ANQGSEA in the germline V gene. The CDR3 DNA reads TGCAGCGCTAAGGACAGGCCTGGAAACACCATATATTTT. This encodes CSAKDRPGNTIYF.